The 31 T cell receptor beta chains reported below all come from one sample, sequenced in a study of T-cell memory formation after mild COVID-19. TCRdb reprocessed the 5' RACE reads with MiXCR, giving one entry per CDR3 protein. Here the sample spans 100,000 to 150,000 distinct CDR3 sequences, around 15% being singletons. Sequenced: PBMCs or a T cell subset sorted from them (not recorded which). The receptor set was obtained from a man younger than 30 who had mild COVID-19 (a few samples of this study predate the infection). Cell type and time point are not known.

The J gene is TRBJ2-1, the V gene TRBV18, with 8 bases fitting TRBD1. The germline gives CDR1 KGHSH, CDR2 LQKENI. Unmatched junction bases numbered 6, after V lost 3 bases and J lost 5 bases. The CDR3 runs 15 residues. The CDR3 loop is CASSPPGGKNNEQFF. As DNA, the CDR3 is TGTGCCAGCTCACCCCCAGGGGGCAAGAACAATGAGCAGTTCTTC.

The chain carries TRBV30 and TRBJ2-1; D is unclear. Germline V CDR1 and CDR2: GTSNPN, SVGIG (reference sequence). The CDR3 totals 11 residues. The V and J ends lost 2 bases and 6 bases respectively, with 5 bases between them. The CDR3: CAWSRSNEQFF. DNA of the CDR3: TGTGCCTGGAGTAGGAGCAATGAGCAGTTCTTC.

The V gene is TRBV12-3 or TRBV12-4, the J gene TRBJ1-3; D is unresolved. Trimming took 8 bases from V and 0 from J, leaving 11 bases between them. The CDR3 covers 14 residues. The CDR3 loop reads CASLDGSSGNTIYF. The CDR3 DNA sequence: TGTGCCAGCTTGGACGGGAGCTCTGGAAACACCATATATTTT.

The chain uses TRBV12-3 or TRBV12-4 and TRBJ2-7; TRBD1 matches 11 bases. The CDR3 is 14 amino acids. V was pared by 6 bases and J by 3 bases, with 4 bases of the junction left unmatched. Here the CDR3 DNA reads TGTGCCAGCAGACCGGGGACAGGGGGCTACGAGCAGTACTTC. This translates into CASRPGTGGYEQYF.

The J gene is TRBJ1-2, the V gene TRBV28; the D gene is possibly TRBD1 (6 bases). V was cut by 8 bases and J by 2 bases, with 9 bases left in between. CDR3 length: 12 residues. Germline-derived CDR1 and CDR2 are MDHEN and SYDVKM. CDR3 sequence reads: CASEDRNYGYTF. DNA of the CDR3: TGTGCCAGCGAAGACAGGAACTATGGCTACACCTTC.

This clonotype has at least ten counts. The chain is built from TRBV12-3 or TRBV12-4 and TRBJ2-4; no definite D call. This CDR3 spans 14 amino acids. V was trimmed by 6 bases and J by 0 bases, leaving 9 bases between them. CDR3 bases: TGTGCCAGCAGCTCAAGATTAGCCAAAAACATTCAGTACTTC. This codes for CASSSRLAKNIQYF.

The genes are TRBV27 and TRBJ2-2; 8 nucleotides line up with TRBD1. The CDR3 extends over 13 amino acids. Looked up from germline, CDR1 is MNHEY and CDR2 is SMNVEV (reference sequence). V was pared by 9 bases and J by 2 bases, with 2 bases of the junction left unmatched. The CDR3 region is CASAGGNTGELFF. In DNA, the CDR3 is TGTGCCAGTGCAGGGGGCAACACCGGGGAGCTGTTTTTT.

The rearrangement uses TRBV29-1 and TRBJ2-3, with 9 nucleotides matching TRBD2. Germline V lookup: CDR1 SQVTM, CDR2 ANQGSEA. This CDR3 has 13 residues. Trimming cost V 7 bases and J 7 bases; bases outside gene matches: 9. The CDR3 DNA follows: TGCAGCGCATGGGGACTAGCCCCTAATACGCAGTATTTT. It encodes CSAWGLAPNTQYF.

This clonotype was picked up a small number of times. The rearrangement uses TRBV4-1 and TRBJ1-2; 7 nucleotides line up with TRBD1. The V gene's germline CDR1 is MGHRA and CDR2 YSYEKL. V shed 1 base, J shed 6 bases, and the junction held 14 bases outside the gene matches. The CDR3 totals 17 residues. CDR3 coding DNA: TGCGCCAGCAGCCAAGTATACCTATTGGACAGGTGGCATGGCTACACCTTC. Translation: CASSQVYLLDRWHGYTF.

A few counts support this clonotype. The rearrangement joins TRBV7-2 to TRBJ2-2; no clear D. The CDR3 consists of 14 residues. The V end was cut by 2 bases, the J end by 3 bases, with 7 bases between. Germline V gene lookup returns CDR1 SGHTA and CDR2 FQGNSA. CDR3 sequence reads: CASSLSWDTGELFF. As DNA, the CDR3 is TGTGCCAGCAGCTTAAGCTGGGACACCGGGGAGCTGTTTTTT.

This sequence joins TRBV18 and TRBJ1-3; TRBD1 might be the D (5 bases). Trimming took off 2 bases at V and 2 bases at J, with 10 bases between the two ends. The germline CDR1 and CDR2 sequences are KGHSH and LQKENI. The CDR3 loop spans 15 amino acids. CDR3 region: CASSPRGNPGNTIYF. CDR3 in DNA: TGTGCCAGCTCACCAAGGGGCAATCCTGGAAACACCATATATTTT.

This clonotype was seen a few times. The chain joins TRBV5-4 to TRBJ2-5; 7 bases match TRBD2. The length of the CDR3 is 13 residues. Germline CDR1 SGHNT, CDR2 YYREEE (reference sequence). Trimming removed 4 bases from V and 7 bases from J; junction bases left unmatched: 7. The CDR3 spells CASSTTSLGTQYF. The CDR3 DNA sequence: TGTGCCAGCAGCACGACTAGCTTAGGGACCCAGTACTTC.

This clonotype was picked up many times. The CDR3 is CSAGGGSTDTQYF. CDR3 in DNA: TGCAGTGCTGGCGGGGGAAGCACAGATACGCAGTATTTT. This rearrangement joins TRBV20-1 to TRBJ2-3; 7 positions agree with TRBD2. The germline gives CDR1 DFQATT, CDR2 SNEGSKA (reference sequence). V trimming: 5 bases; J trimming: 0 bases; junction bases outside the gene matches: 2. The CDR3 has 13 residues.

Only a few counts were recorded for this clonotype. The J gene is TRBJ1-1, the V gene TRBV6-2 or TRBV6-3, with D maybe TRBD1 (5 bases). Germline lookup yields CDR1 MNHEY and CDR2 SVGEGT. The CDR3 runs to 12 residues. V shed 6 bases and J shed 5 bases, with 10 bases lying between them. CDR3 residues: CASSDWGTEAFF. Written as DNA, the CDR3 is TGTGCCAGCAGCGACTGGGGGACTGAAGCTTTCTTT.

This clonotype appeared a few times. The V and J genes are TRBV12-3 or TRBV12-4 and TRBJ1-5; 10 positions agree with TRBD1. This CDR3 spans 17 amino acids. After removal of 5 bases from V and 0 bases from J, the junction contained 7 bases not matched to a gene. The CDR3, as DNA: TGTGCCAGCAGTCTGGGACAGGGGATGGTTAGCAATCAGCCCCAGCATTTT. It yields the protein CASSLGQGMVSNQPQHF.

This clonotype was counted only a few times. The chain joins TRBV29-1 to TRBJ2-1, with D possibly matching TRBD2 (6 bases). Deletions cut 4 bases from V and 3 bases from J, with 10 bases between. The germline gives CDR1 SQVTM, CDR2 ANQGSEA. The CDR3 totals 13 residues. Here the CDR3 DNA reads TGCAGCGTTGGTAGGGACTTCTACAATGAGCAGTTCTTC. As protein: CSVGRDFYNEQFF.

This clonotype was seen ten or more times. The chain combines TRBV12-3 or TRBV12-4 with TRBJ2-5, with D tentatively TRBD2 (7 bases). V was pared by 1 base and J by 5 bases, with 17 bases between. This CDR3 region has 16 residues. The CDR3 region has the DNA TGTGCCAGCAGTTTAGGCGGGGGCGCCTTTCTGGAGACCCAGTACTTC. Translating it yields CASSLGGGAFLETQYF.

In its sample, this clonotype was seen a few times. This chain connects TRBV5-1 to TRBJ2-1; D may match TRBD1 or TRBD2 (7 bases each). CDR3 length: 16 amino acids. The germline V gene encodes CDR1 SGHRS and CDR2 YFSETQ. With 4 bases removed from V and 10 bases from J, the gap between germline ends came to 24 bases. The CDR3 DNA sequence: TGCGCCAGCAGCCCCCAGACAGGGCCCTCCGGGGGGGAGCAGTTCTTC. The encoded protein is CASSPQTGPSGGEQFF.

This rearrangement joins TRBV28 to TRBJ2-3; tentatively, D is TRBD1 (6 bases). V shed 7 bases and J shed 4 bases, with 12 bases lying between them. CDR1 MDHEN and CDR2 SYDVKM come from the germline V gene. CDR3 size: 13 residues. The CDR3 protein is CASTKEGADTQYF. In DNA form, the CDR3 reads TGTGCCAGCACCAAAGAGGGGGCAGATACGCAGTATTTT. Based on the CDR3 plus reference TRBV28 and TRBJ2-3, the full variable domain is DVKVTQSSRYLVKRTGEKVFLECVQDMDHENMFWYRQDPGLGLRLIYFSYDVKMKEKGDIPEGYSVSREKKERFSLILESASTNQTSMYLCASTKEGADTQYFGPGTRLTVL.

This clonotype was picked up a small number of times. The chain has TRBV12-3 or TRBV12-4 and TRBJ1-4, with D possibly being TRBD1 (5 bases). V gave up 4 bases and J gave up 13 bases, with 13 bases separating them. This CDR3 spans 12 amino acids. The CDR3 sequence: CASSSGRRGLFF. CDR3 sequence (DNA): TGTGCCAGCAGTTCCGGTCGGAGGGGACTGTTTTTT.

This clonotype was seen more than once but under ten times. V and J are TRBV10-3 and TRBJ1-3; TRBD1 is a possible D gene (6 bases). The ends were cut back, 6 bases at V and 4 bases at J, with 10 bases in the middle. Germline CDR1 and CDR2: ENHRY and SYGVKD. This CDR3 contains 13 residues. The CDR3 DNA is TGTGCCATCAGACGGACAGACGGAAACACCATATATTTT. Residues: CAIRRTDGNTIYF.

This chain links TRBV12-3 or TRBV12-4 with TRBJ2-3, with D tentatively TRBD2 (6 bases). The V gene lost 8 bases and the J gene lost 4 bases, with 22 bases spanning the gap. CDR3 length: 16 amino acids. This CDR3 is CASLPRGTPGPDTQYF. In DNA form, the CDR3 reads TGTGCCAGCCTCCCTCGCGGGACCCCGGGGCCAGATACGCAGTATTTT.

CDR3 nucleotide sequence: TGTGCCAGCAGTTTTACGGGAGTCGATACGCAGTATTTT. It specifies CASSFTGVDTQYF. The chain employs TRBV12-3 or TRBV12-4 and TRBJ2-3, with a weak D call TRBD2 (6 bases). This CDR3 contains 13 residues. The V end lost 3 bases, the J end lost 6 bases, and 10 bases lay between the germline ends.

This sequence joins TRBV12-3 or TRBV12-4 and TRBJ2-2; 10 bases are a match to TRBD2. The CDR3 is 15 amino acids. V was clipped by 6 bases and J by 7 bases; unmatched bases: 8. CDR3 nucleotides: TGTGCCAGCAGGTTCGGACTAGCGGCGATCGGGGAGCTGTTTTTT. Its translation: CASRFGLAAIGELFF.

The chain recombines TRBV12-3 or TRBV12-4 with TRBJ1-5; possible D gene TRBD1, 5 bases. V was pared by 5 bases and J by 4 bases, with 18 bases between. This CDR3 is 16 amino acids long. Here the CDR3 reads CASSLVAGPVNQPQHF. The DNA for the CDR3 is TGTGCCAGCAGTCTAGTCGCGGGGCCGGTGAATCAGCCCCAGCATTTT.

This clonotype appeared many times. The chain couples TRBV10-3 to TRBJ2-7; weak D call: TRBD1 (6 bases). Germline V CDR1 and CDR2: ENHRY, SYGVKD. CDR3 length equals 15 residues. Trimming pared 3 bases from V and 2 bases from J, leaving 14 bases between. Here the CDR3 reads CAISDSTGNPYEQYF. The CDR3, as DNA: TGTGCCATCAGTGACTCGACAGGCAACCCCTACGAGCAGTACTTC.

The chain uses TRBV5-6 and TRBJ1-2, with a possible D match to TRBD1 (5 bases). Germline V lookup: CDR1 SGHDT, CDR2 YYEEEE. V was trimmed by 0 bases and J by 4 bases, leaving 10 bases between them. CDR3 size: 14 residues. CDR3 sequence: CASSLAGTLYGYTF. The CDR3 DNA reads TGTGCCAGCAGCTTGGCCGGGACTCTCTATGGCTACACCTTC.

The genes are TRBV4-3 and TRBJ2-4; 12 bases match TRBD1. CDR3 size: 16 residues. V was clipped by 4 bases and J by 8 bases; unmatched bases: 9. The germline V gene encodes CDR1 LGHNA and CDR2 YSLEER. This CDR3 is CASSRNPGQGADIQYF. The CDR3 bases are TGCGCCAGCAGCCGGAATCCGGGACAGGGGGCGGACATTCAGTACTTC.

This clonotype was found a few times. V gene TRBV7-9 combines with J gene TRBJ2-2; D is undetermined. CDR1 and CDR2 from the germline V gene are SEHNR and FQNEAQ (reference sequence). Trimming cost V 2 bases and J 3 bases, with 13 bases left between them. This CDR3 region has 16 residues. DNA of the CDR3: TGTGCCAGCAGCTTATGGCCGGGCGCGTACACCGGGGAGCTGTTTTTT. It yields the protein CASSLWPGAYTGELFF. Filled out from reference TRBV7-9 and TRBJ2-2, the complete variable domain reads DTGVSQNPRHKITKRGQNVTFRCDPISEHNRLYWYRQTLGQGPEFLTYFQNEAQLEKSRLLSDRFSAERPKGSFSTLEIQRTEQGDSAMYLCASSLWPGAYTGELFFGEGSRLTVL.

This sequence joins TRBV5-1 and TRBJ2-3; D possibly corresponds to TRBD2 (5 bases). Germline V gene data show CDR1 as SGHRS and CDR2 as YFSETQ. The CDR3 totals 15 residues. The V end was cut by 0 bases, the J end by 0 bases, with 8 bases between. This chain's CDR3 is CASSLVGRSTDTQYF. The CDR3 bases are TGCGCCAGCAGCTTGGTTGGGAGAAGCACAGATACGCAGTATTTT.

The gene calls are TRBV7-3 and TRBJ2-2; 8 bases map to TRBD2. The V gene end was trimmed by 2 bases and the J gene end by 6 bases; junction bases not matched to a gene: 5. Germline V gene data show CDR1 as SGHTA and CDR2 as FQGTGA. This CDR3 is 15 amino acids long. CDR3 coding DNA: TGTGCCAGCAGCTTAGGGGCGGGGGGCCCCGGGGAGCTGTTTTTT. This translates into CASSLGAGGPGELFF.